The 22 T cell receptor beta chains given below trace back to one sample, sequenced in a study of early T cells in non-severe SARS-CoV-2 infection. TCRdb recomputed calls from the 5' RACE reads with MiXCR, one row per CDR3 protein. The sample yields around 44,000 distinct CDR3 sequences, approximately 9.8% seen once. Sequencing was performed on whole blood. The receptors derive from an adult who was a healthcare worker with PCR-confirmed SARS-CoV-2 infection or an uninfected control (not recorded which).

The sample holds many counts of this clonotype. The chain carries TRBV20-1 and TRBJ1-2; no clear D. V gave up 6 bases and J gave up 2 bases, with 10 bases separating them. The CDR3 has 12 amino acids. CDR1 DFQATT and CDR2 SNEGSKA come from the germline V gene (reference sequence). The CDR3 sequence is CSAPPINYGYTF. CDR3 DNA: TGCAGTGCCCCACCCATCAACTATGGCTACACCTTC.

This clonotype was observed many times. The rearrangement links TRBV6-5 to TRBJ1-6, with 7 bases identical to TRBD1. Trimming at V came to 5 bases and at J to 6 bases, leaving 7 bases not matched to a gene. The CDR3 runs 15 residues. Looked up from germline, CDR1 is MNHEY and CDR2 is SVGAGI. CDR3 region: CASSPEGQLNSPLHF. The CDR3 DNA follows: TGTGCCAGCAGTCCCGAGGGACAGCTTAATTCACCCCTCCACTTT.

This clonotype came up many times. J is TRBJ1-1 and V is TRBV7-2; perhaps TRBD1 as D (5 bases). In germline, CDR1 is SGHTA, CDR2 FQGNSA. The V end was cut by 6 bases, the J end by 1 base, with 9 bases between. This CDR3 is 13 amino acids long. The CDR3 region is CASREGTNTEAFF. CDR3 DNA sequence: TGTGCCAGCAGGGAGGGGACGAACACTGAAGCTTTCTTT.

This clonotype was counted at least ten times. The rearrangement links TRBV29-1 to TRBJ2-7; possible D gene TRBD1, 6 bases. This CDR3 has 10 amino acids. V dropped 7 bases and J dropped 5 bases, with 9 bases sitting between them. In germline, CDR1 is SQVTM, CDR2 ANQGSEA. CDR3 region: CSAEGDEQYF. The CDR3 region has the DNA TGCAGCGCCGAGGGGGACGAGCAGTACTTC.

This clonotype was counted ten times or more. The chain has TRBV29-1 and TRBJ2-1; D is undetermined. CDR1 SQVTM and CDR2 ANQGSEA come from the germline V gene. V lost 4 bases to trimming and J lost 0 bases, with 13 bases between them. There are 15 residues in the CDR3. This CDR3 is CSVGVVPNSYNEQFF. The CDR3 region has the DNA TGCAGCGTTGGCGTCGTACCGAACTCCTACAATGAGCAGTTCTTC.

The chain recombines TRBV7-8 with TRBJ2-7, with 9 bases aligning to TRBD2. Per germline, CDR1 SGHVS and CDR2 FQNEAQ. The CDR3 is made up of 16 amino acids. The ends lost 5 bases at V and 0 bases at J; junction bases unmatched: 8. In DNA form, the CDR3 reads TGTGCCAGCAGCCCCGGTGGTAGCGGGAGCTCCTACGAGCAGTACTTC. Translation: CASSPGGSGSSYEQYF.

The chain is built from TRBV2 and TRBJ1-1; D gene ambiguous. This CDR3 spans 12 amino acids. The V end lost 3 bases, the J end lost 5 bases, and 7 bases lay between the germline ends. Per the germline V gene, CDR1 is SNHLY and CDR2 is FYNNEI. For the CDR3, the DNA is TGTGCCAGCAGTGATGTGGGGACTGAAGCTTTCTTT. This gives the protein CASSDVGTEAFF.

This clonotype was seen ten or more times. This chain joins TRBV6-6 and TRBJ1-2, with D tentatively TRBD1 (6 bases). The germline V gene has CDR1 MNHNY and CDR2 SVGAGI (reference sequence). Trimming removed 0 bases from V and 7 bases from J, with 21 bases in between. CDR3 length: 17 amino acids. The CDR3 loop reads CASSYSRDTSFLGGYTF. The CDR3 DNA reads TGTGCCAGCAGTTACTCCCGGGACACCTCATTTTTAGGTGGCTACACCTTC.

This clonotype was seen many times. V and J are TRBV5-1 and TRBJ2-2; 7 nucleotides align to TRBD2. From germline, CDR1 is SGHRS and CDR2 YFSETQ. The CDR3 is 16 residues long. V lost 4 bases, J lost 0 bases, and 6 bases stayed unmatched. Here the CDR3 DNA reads TGCGCCAGCAGCAGGGCCCTAGCGGCGAACACCGGGGAGCTGTTTTTT. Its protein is CASSRALAANTGELFF.

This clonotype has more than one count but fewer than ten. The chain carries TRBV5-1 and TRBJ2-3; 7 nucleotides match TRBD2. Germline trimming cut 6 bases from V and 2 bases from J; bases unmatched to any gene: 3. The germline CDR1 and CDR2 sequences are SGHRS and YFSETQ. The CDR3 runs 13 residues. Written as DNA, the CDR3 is TGCGCCAGCAATGCGGGAGACACAGATACGCAGTATTTT. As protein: CASNAGDTDTQYF.

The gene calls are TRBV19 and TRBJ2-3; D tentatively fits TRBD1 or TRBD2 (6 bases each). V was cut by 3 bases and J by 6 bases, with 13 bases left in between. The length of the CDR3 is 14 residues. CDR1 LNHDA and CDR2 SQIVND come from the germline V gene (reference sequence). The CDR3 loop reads CASSMPGGEDTQYF. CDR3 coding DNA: TGTGCCAGTAGTATGCCCGGGGGCGAGGATACGCAGTATTTT.

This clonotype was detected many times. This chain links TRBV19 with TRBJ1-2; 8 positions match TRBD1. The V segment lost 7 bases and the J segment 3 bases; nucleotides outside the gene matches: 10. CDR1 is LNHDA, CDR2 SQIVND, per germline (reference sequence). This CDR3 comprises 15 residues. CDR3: CASTQTGEGYYGYTF. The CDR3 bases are TGTGCCAGTACCCAGACAGGGGAAGGTTACTATGGCTACACCTTC.

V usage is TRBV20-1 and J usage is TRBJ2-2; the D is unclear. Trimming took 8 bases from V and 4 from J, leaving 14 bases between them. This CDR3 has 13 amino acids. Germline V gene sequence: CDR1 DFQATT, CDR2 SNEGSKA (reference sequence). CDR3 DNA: TGCAGTTCAGAGGCCCCGGGCACCGGGGAGCTGTTTTTT. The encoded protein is CSSEAPGTGELFF.

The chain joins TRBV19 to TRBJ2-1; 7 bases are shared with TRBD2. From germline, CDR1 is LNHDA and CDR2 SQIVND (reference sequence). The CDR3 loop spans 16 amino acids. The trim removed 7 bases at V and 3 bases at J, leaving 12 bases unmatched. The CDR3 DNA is TGTGCCAGTACCCTCCCAAGTGGGGGGGACTACAATGAGCAGTTCTTC. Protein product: CASTLPSGGDYNEQFF.

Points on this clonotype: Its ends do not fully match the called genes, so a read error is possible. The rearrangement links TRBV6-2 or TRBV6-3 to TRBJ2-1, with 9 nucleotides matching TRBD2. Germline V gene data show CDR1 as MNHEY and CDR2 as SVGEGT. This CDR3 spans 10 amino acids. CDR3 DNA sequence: TGTGCCAGCTATAGCGGGAGACTGTTATTC. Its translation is CASYSGRLLF.

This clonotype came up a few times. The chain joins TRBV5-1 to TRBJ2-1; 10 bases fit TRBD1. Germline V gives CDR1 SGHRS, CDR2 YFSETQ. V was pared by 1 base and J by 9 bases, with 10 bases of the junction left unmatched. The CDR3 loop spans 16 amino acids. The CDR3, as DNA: TGCGCCAGCAGCTTGAGAACCGGGACAGGGGACGGTGAGCAGTTCTTC. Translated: CASSLRTGTGDGEQFF.

This chain's CDR3 is CASSLQAYEQYF. The CDR3 DNA is TGTGCCAGCAGTTTACAGGCCTACGAGCAGTACTTC. This sequence joins TRBV12-3 or TRBV12-4 and TRBJ2-7, with D unclear. The CDR3 contains 12 residues. V was trimmed by 2 bases and J by 2 bases, leaving 4 bases between them.

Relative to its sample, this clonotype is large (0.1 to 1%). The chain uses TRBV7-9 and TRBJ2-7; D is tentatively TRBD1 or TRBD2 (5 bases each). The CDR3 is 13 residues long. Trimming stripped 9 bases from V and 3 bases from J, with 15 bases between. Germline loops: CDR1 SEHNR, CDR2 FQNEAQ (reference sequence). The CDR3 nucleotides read TGTGCCAGTCGGGACGGACTCTTCTACGAGCAGTACTTC. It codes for CASRDGLFYEQYF.

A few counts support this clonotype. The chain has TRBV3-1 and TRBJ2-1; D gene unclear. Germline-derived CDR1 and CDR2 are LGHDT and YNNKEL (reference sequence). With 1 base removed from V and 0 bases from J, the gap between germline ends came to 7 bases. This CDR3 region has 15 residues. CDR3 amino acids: CASSQGAVSYNEQFF. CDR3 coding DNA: TGTGCCAGCAGCCAAGGGGCAGTCTCCTACAATGAGCAGTTCTTC.

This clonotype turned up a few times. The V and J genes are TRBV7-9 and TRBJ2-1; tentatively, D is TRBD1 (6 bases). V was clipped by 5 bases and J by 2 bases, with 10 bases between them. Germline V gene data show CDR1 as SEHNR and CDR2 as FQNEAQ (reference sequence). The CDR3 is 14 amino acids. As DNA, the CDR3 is TGTGCCAGCAGCCTAGGACAGACCTACAATGAGCAGTTCTTC. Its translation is CASSLGQTYNEQFF.

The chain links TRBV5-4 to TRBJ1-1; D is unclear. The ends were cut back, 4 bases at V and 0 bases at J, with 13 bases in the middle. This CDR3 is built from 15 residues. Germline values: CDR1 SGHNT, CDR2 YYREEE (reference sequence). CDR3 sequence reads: CASSGAGRMNTEAFF. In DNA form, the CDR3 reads TGTGCCAGCAGCGGAGCGGGGAGGATGAACACTGAAGCTTTCTTT. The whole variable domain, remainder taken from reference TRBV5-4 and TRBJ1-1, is ETGVTQSPTHLIKTRGQQVTLRCSSQSGHNTVSWYQQALGQGPQFIFQYYREEENGRGNFPPRFSGLQFPNYSSELNVNALELDDSALYLCASSGAGRMNTEAFFGQGTRLTVV.

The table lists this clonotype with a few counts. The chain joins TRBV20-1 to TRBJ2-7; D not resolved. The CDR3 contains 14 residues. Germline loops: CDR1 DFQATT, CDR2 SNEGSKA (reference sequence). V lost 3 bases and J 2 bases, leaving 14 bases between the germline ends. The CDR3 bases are TGCAGTGCTAGGATGGCTTCGGGTGCCTACGAGCAGTACTTC. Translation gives CSARMASGAYEQYF.